The source of this T cell receptor (beta chain) is a study of shared clonotypes between healthy human individuals. Study-level background: Aged between 18 and 49, the donors were a couple of women and a few men. General study results and limits: A generally larger estimated richness was seen in naive subsets than in memory subsets.

Points on this clone: Its antigen is not known.

Germline CDR1 is SQVTM and CDR2 is ANQGSEA. This CDR3 region has 14 residues. The V and J ends lost 6 bases and 7 bases, in that order; junction bases with no gene match: 11. Replicate PCRs run on sorted subsets employed roughly 180 ng DNA, 30,000 to 35,000 T cell genomes. Profiled with immunoSEQ multiplex PCR; TCRdb holds only in-frame clones, not every one. The sample has 2,100,000 or so clones, under 97% seen once. The source material was naive CD4+ T cells sorted from blood. This sample's subset: CD45RA+ positively selected. The gene calls are TRBV29-1 and TRBJ1-4, with 7 bases that match TRBD1. The TCR was taken from a man younger than 35 in good health. In DNA, the CDR3 is TGCAGCGTGGCTGACAGGGCGAGTGGTGAAAAACTGTTTTTT. Protein product: CSVADRASGEKLFF.